This record looks at one T cell receptor (beta chain) sequence and its context. The target of this receptor is not known. The input lacks base qualities; no much larger clone sits a single base away. This record belongs to a study of pediatric ulcerative colitis (dated by TCRdb to about 2019). For the wider study: Of the ulcerative colitis patients, about 7 had pancolitis and two had left-sided colitis, and histology in every patient was consistent with ulcerative colitis. By Pediatric Ulcerative Colitis Activity Index, two patients had mild disease, several had moderate disease and three had acute severe colitis. From nine newly diagnosed, treatment-naive pediatric ulcerative colitis patients and a few non-IBD control children, paired blood and rectal samples were collected. The investigation overall reported the following: Significantly higher autologous blood-rectal clonal overlap was found in ulcerative colitis patients than in controls, which suggested increased T cell trafficking to inflamed tissue. The healthy control group was small, with only a few individuals. For technical reasons, the blood samples of a couple of patients yielded substantially fewer templates, so those samples were excluded from the blood-rectal overlap analysis. A couple of rectal CDR3 clonotypes were detected in all ulcerative colitis patients and were not detected in any of the controls. Features of the rectal repertoire distinguished controls, mild-moderate colitis patients and acute severe colitis patients, and in acute severe colitis rectal diversity was lower because of clonal expansions. Because repertoires came from total lymphocyte DNA, patterns in rare subsets such as regulatory T cells may not be reflected.

Including the terminal cysteine and phenylalanine, the CDR3 comprises 16 residues. Only the CDR3 region is kept as DNA, spanning 48 bases read in frame from base 1. CDR1 is given as LNHDA and CDR2 as SQIVND, both from the germline V gene (reference sequence). Compared with germline, V lacks 6 bases and J lacks 3 bases; bases without a gene match: 14. Before the diagnostic colonoscopy, none of the ulcerative colitis patients had been given immunosuppressive medication. A blood sample was obtained concurrently with the colonoscopy. The Wizard kit (Promega) was used to extract genomic DNA from the blood and intestinal samples. Through the immunoSEQ TRB Survey service, multiplex V and J primers were used to amplify rearranged CDR3 beta regions from genomic DNA. To keep sequencing depth equal across samples, survey-level depth of up to 500,000 reads per sample was applied. The libraries were purified, combined into pools and sequenced with Illumina technology. The published analysis was carried out like this. immunoSEQ online tools were used for productive clonality, sample overlap, pairwise scatters, CDR3 beta length, V/D/J gene usage and productiveness. Alongside Shannon and Simpson indices, calculated diversity was computed as the number of unique rearrangements divided by total templates, multiplied by 100. For principal component analysis, Z-score normalized data were analyzed with the R prcomp function and the ggbiplot package. Blood-rectal clonal overlap within each subject was quantified with Morisita's index. Not all clones reach the TCRdb copy of this immuneACCESS table, which keeps in-frame sequences only. Checked studies attribute under half of the gap to unresolved V genes and leave the rest unexplained. V, J and clone size are those of that table, while D and trimming were read from the DNA. A total of around 64,000 clones appear in this sample, over 65% of them only once. Around 5.2% of the sample lies in the top ten.

The chain links TRBV19 with TRBJ2-7; 7 central bases correspond to TRBD2. The sample was blood. This receptor was taken from a boy aged 5 to 17 with moderate ulcerative colitis. CDR3 reads: CASSPGGLTLLYEQYF. The sequenced DNA is TGTGCCAGTAGCCCGGGGGGACTAACTCTACTCTACGAGCAGTACTTC.